This TCR beta chain was sequenced in a study of CD8 T cell repertoires and HIV-1 epitope variants. TCRdb's table, derived via immunoSEQ multiplex PCR, lists solely in-frame clones and lacks some. The table lists around 5,700 clones, 66% of them singletons. In the case of this clone: Its antigen is undetermined.

The CDR3 is 14 amino acids. V was trimmed by 4 bases and J by 2 bases, leaving 11 bases between them. Germline V gene sequence: CDR1 MRHNA, CDR2 SNTAGT. This receptor was taken from a male donor with HIV. The rearrangement uses TRBV6-4 and TRBJ1-1; D unresolved. The sequencing input was cultured CD8+ T cells derived from PBMCs. This CDR3 is CASSVEAFNTEAFF. The CDR3 nucleotides read TGTGCCAGCAGTGTCGAGGCCTTTAACACTGAAGCTTTCTTT.